Included here is one T cell receptor beta chain sequence, with context. Its antigen is undetermined. CDR3 length equals 14 residues. Per the germline V gene, CDR1 is SGDLS and CDR2 is YYNGEE. The unique tags termed UMIs, each holding a 6-nucleotide sample barcode, were added by means of template switching. TCRdb processed the 5' RACE reads again and assigns one entry to each CDR3 protein, with no DNA. The repertoire table contains approximately 400,000 distinct CDR3 sequences. The data belong to a study of monozygotic twins with inflammatory bowel disease. Points from the study as a whole: Results did not support any single strong IBD-associated signal or clonotype.

Unsorted whole blood yielded the total RNA, with T cells left unselected. The chain links TRBV9 to TRBJ1-4. Sequences were obtained from blood. The sequence was obtained from a human donor with ulcerative colitis or Crohn's disease, or a healthy co-twin of an affected twin (not recorded which). CDR3 region: CASSEGTTNEKLFF.